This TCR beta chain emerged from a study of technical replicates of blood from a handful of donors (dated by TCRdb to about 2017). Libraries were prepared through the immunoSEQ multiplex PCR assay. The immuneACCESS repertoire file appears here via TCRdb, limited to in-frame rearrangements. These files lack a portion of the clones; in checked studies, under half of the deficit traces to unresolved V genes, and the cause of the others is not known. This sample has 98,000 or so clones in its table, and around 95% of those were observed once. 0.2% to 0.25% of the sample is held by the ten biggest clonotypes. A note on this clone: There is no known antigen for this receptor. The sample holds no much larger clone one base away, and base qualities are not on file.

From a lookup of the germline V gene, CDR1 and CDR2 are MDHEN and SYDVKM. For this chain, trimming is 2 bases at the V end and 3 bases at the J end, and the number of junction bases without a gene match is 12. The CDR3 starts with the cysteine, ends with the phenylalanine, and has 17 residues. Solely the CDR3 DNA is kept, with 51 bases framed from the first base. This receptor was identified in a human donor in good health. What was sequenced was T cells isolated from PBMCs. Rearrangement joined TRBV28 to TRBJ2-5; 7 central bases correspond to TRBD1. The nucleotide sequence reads TGTGCCAGCAGTTTAACGGGTCGGGACAGAGGAGAAGAGACCCAGTACTTC. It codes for CASSLTGRDRGEETQYF.